The 15 T cell receptor beta chains reported below all come from one sample, sequenced in a study of cytomegalovirus exposure and HLA in healthy donors. This PCR relied on a set of 60 Vbeta primers and 13 Jbeta primers. Only in-frame clones appear in the TCRdb table, and some are missing; sequencing was by immunoSEQ multiplex PCR. The repertoire holds about 88,000 clones, 69% seen once, with 2.5% to 3% in the top ten. Sequencing was performed on PBMCs. The receptors stem from a man aged 45 to 65 in good health and CMV-seronegative.

The chain couples TRBV27 to TRBJ2-2; D possibly corresponds to TRBD2 (6 bases). Germline CDR1 MNHEY, CDR2 SMNVEV (reference sequence). CDR3 length: 13 amino acids. V dropped 1 base and J dropped 6 bases, with 6 bases sitting between them. CDR3 bases: TGTGCCAGCAGTTTATGGGGGGCCGGGGAGCTGTTTTTT. Its protein is CASSLWGAGELFF.

This clone appeared a few times. The CDR3 protein is CASSLVGAGETQYF. The CDR3, as DNA: TGCGCCAGCAGCTTGGTGGGGGCGGGAGAGACCCAGTACTTC. This chain links TRBV5-1 with TRBJ2-5, with D perhaps TRBD1 (6 bases). The germline V gene has CDR1 SGHRS and CDR2 YFSETQ. The CDR3 is 14 amino acids. Trimming removed 0 bases from V and 4 bases from J, with 10 bases in between.

The CDR3 nucleotides are TGTGCCAGCAGCTTAGCTAGCGGGGGCACAGATACGCAGTATTTT. It yields the protein CASSLASGGTDTQYF. The gene calls are TRBV7-2 and TRBJ2-3; 8 bases fit TRBD2. The germline V gene encodes CDR1 SGHTA and CDR2 FQGNSA. This CDR3 contains 15 residues. V was clipped by 0 bases and J by 1 base; unmatched bases: 0.

The chain combines TRBV29-1 with TRBJ2-7, with D possibly being TRBD2 (6 bases). Trimming took off 4 bases at V and 1 base at J, with 14 bases between the two ends. This CDR3 has 14 amino acids. Germline values: CDR1 SQVTM, CDR2 ANQGSEA. CDR3 bases: TGCAGCGTTGGGAGGGACGCAGGATCCTACGAGCAGTACTTC. As protein: CSVGRDAGSYEQYF.

V and J are TRBV29-1 and TRBJ2-3; 14 bases align to TRBD2. J was trimmed by 1 base and V by 3 bases; bases with no gene match: 3. Germline V gives CDR1 SQVTM, CDR2 ANQGSEA. The CDR3 is 16 amino acids. The CDR3 bases are TGCAGCGTTGAGGGACTAGCGGGAGCGGGCACAGATACGCAGTATTTT. Its translation: CSVEGLAGAGTDTQYF.

This clone was found a few times. CDR3 nucleotides: TGCGCCAGCTGCCGTGGAGGCGTCGCAGGGAACACTGAAGCTTTCTTT. It specifies CASCRGGVAGNTEAFF. The chain has TRBV5-1 and TRBJ1-1, with D unclear. The CDR3 totals 16 residues. Germline loops: CDR1 SGHRS, CDR2 YFSETQ. The V gene lost 7 bases and the J gene lost 1 base, with 20 bases spanning the gap.

The V call is TRBV6-1, the J call TRBJ2-7; 7 nucleotides agree with TRBD1. V lost 6 bases and J lost 1; bases outside the gene matches: 6. The CDR3 has 14 residues. Germline V gene sequence: CDR1 MNHNS, CDR2 SASEGT. CDR3 sequence (DNA): TGTGCCAGCAGCGGCGACAGGGTGTCCTACGAGCAGTACGTC. It encodes CASSGDRVSYEQYV.

J is TRBJ2-7 and V is TRBV9; D is perhaps TRBD2 (5 bases). Trimming shortened V by 4 bases and J by 2 bases, and 13 bases separated the two germline ends. The V gene's germline CDR1 is SGDLS and CDR2 YYNGEE. The CDR3 extends over 14 amino acids. The CDR3 spells CASSPKRATYEQYF. For the CDR3, the DNA is TGTGCCAGCAGCCCTAAGAGGGCTACCTACGAGCAGTACTTC. The full variable domain, rest sourced from reference TRBV9 and TRBJ2-7, is DSGVTQTPKHLITATGQRVTLRCSPRSGDLSVYWYQQSLDQGLQFLIQYYNGEERAKGNILERFSAQQFPDLHSELNLSSLELGDSALYFCASSPKRATYEQYFGPGTRLTVT.

This chain joins TRBV4-1 and TRBJ1-5; TRBD1 aligns across 8 bases. J gave up 0 bases and V 1 base, and 8 bases lay outside the gene matches. CDR3 size: 18 residues. Looked up from germline, CDR1 is MGHRA and CDR2 is YSYEKL. This CDR3 reads CASSQGIAGGFSNQPQHF. The CDR3 nucleotides read TGCGCCAGCAGCCAAGGAATAGCAGGGGGCTTTAGCAATCAGCCCCAGCATTTT.

The sample holds a few counts of this clone. The rearrangement uses TRBV30 and TRBJ1-2; 9 nucleotides agree with TRBD1. The V and J ends lost 6 bases and 5 bases, in that order; junction bases with no gene match: 28. Per germline, CDR1 GTSNPN and CDR2 SVGIG (reference sequence). The CDR3 is 20 amino acids. The CDR3 coding sequence is TGTGCCTGCCCTAGTCGCATTTTCCGGGACAGGGTCCCTAGAGGGTATGGCTACACCTTC. Protein product: CACPSRIFRDRVPRGYGYTF. The full variable domain, its missing parts supplied by reference TRBV30 and TRBJ1-2, is SQTIHQWPATLVQPVGSPLSLECTVEGTSNPNLYWYRQAAGRGLQLLFYSVGIGQISSEVPQNLSASRPQDRQFILSSKKLLLSDSGFYLCACPSRIFRDRVPRGYGYTFGSGTRLTVV.

This clone was seen only once. The chain recombines TRBV6-5 with TRBJ2-7; 9 positions agree with TRBD2. The germline V gene encodes CDR1 MNHEY and CDR2 SVGAGI. V gave up 0 bases and J gave up 2 bases; unmatched junction bases: 5. The CDR3 is 16 residues long. This chain's CDR3 is CASSYSILAGAYEQYF. In DNA, the CDR3 is TGTGCCAGCAGTTACTCGATATTAGCGGGGGCCTACGAGCAGTACTTC.

This clone was picked up one time. J is TRBJ2-5 and V is TRBV13, with D possibly matching TRBD1 (6 bases). The CDR3 covers 16 residues. Germline-derived CDR1 and CDR2 are PRHDT and FYEKMQ (reference sequence). V shed 5 bases and J shed 0 bases, with 16 bases lying between them. The CDR3 coding sequence is TGTGCCAGCAGCAAAGCTCCTCAGGGGTACCAAGAGACCCAGTACTTC. Protein sequence: CASSKAPQGYQETQYF. Based on the CDR3 plus reference TRBV13 and TRBJ2-5, the full variable domain is AAGVIQSPRHLIKEKRETATLKCYPIPRHDTVYWYQQGPGQDPQFLISFYEKMQSDKGSIPDRFSAQQFSDYHSELNMSSLELGDSALYFCASSKAPQGYQETQYFGPGTRLLVL.

The chain employs TRBV9 and TRBJ2-1; a possible D gene is TRBD1 (5 bases). The V gene lost 3 bases and the J gene lost 4 bases, with 8 bases spanning the gap. The length of the CDR3 is 13 residues. Germline V gene sequence: CDR1 SGDLS, CDR2 YYNGEE. The CDR3 sequence: CASSADTYNEQFF. In DNA, the CDR3 is TGTGCCAGCAGCGCGGACACTTACAATGAGCAGTTCTTC.

The chain uses TRBV2 and TRBJ2-1; D is unclear. CDR3 length: 14 amino acids. V was cut by 2 bases and J by 7 bases, with 12 bases left in between. Germline V CDR1 and CDR2: SNHLY, FYNNEI. The CDR3 region has the DNA TGTGCCAGCAGTGAAAGTTCTAACGGGAATGAGCAGTTCTTC. As protein: CASSESSNGNEQFF.

The V call is TRBV7-8, the J call TRBJ1-1, with D possibly being TRBD1 (6 bases). Germline V gene lookup returns CDR1 SGHVS and CDR2 FQNEAQ. The length of the CDR3 is 15 residues. The ends were cut back, 0 bases at V and 0 bases at J, with 8 bases in the middle. The CDR3 region is CASSLARTVNTEAFF. CDR3 bases: TGTGCCAGCAGCTTAGCCAGGACAGTGAACACTGAAGCTTTCTTT.